What follows are 31 T cell receptor beta chains derived from one specimen sequenced in a study of control samples from healthy donors and cancer patients. Repertoires were generated with immunoSEQ multiplex PCR, while TCRdb's copy carries only in-frame clones and drops some. The table lists 120,000 or so clones, less than 90% of them singletons. The sample comprised blood. All receptors come from a man aged 18-30 years in good health.

The chain has TRBV7-3 and TRBJ2-1; 8 nucleotides match TRBD2. CDR3 length: 16 residues. J gave up 0 bases and V 5 bases, and 6 bases lay outside the gene matches. Germline V gene sequence: CDR1 SGHTA, CDR2 FQGTGA. The CDR3 DNA is TGTGCCAGCAGCCAACTAGCGGTAAGCTCCTACAATGAGCAGTTCTTC. It encodes CASSQLAVSSYNEQFF.

This clone has more than one count but fewer than ten. The chain carries TRBV27 and TRBJ1-2; possible D gene TRBD1, 6 bases. Germline CDR1 is MNHEY and CDR2 is SMNVEV (reference sequence). The CDR3 spans 14 residues. Trimming shortened V by 0 bases and J by 4 bases, and 9 bases separated the two germline ends. The CDR3 loop reads CASSLSTDSYGYTF. CDR3 DNA: TGTGCCAGCAGTTTATCGACGGACAGCTATGGCTACACCTTC.

This chain links TRBV28 with TRBJ2-6, with 10 bases identical to TRBD1. Germline V gives CDR1 MDHEN, CDR2 SYDVKM. After removal of 6 bases from V and 0 bases from J, the junction contained 11 bases not matched to a gene. There are 19 residues in the CDR3. CDR3 coding DNA: TGTGCCAGCAGGAAGACCGGGACAGGGGTTTTCTCTGGGGCCAACGTCCTGACTTTC. Protein: CASRKTGTGVFSGANVLTF.

The V call is TRBV27, the J call TRBJ1-1, with 7 nucleotides matching TRBD1. V lost 0 bases, J lost 4 bases, and 5 bases stayed unmatched. The germline CDR1 and CDR2 sequences are MNHEY and SMNVEV (reference sequence). CDR3 length equals 15 residues. The CDR3 DNA follows: TGTGCCAGCAGTTTATCCCGCAGGGGGGTCACTGAAGCTTTCTTT. Its translation: CASSLSRRGVTEAFF.

The chain has TRBV9 and TRBJ2-1; 7 bases match TRBD1. V was clipped by 1 base and J by 10 bases; unmatched bases: 11. Germline V gene data show CDR1 as SGDLS and CDR2 as YYNGEE. This CDR3 is built from 15 residues. CDR3 region: CASSVRDRQNSEQFF. The CDR3, as DNA: TGTGCCAGCAGCGTAAGGGACAGACAAAACAGCGAGCAGTTCTTC.

This clone was seen more than once but under ten times. V usage is TRBV4-2 and J usage is TRBJ1-3; 7 nucleotides agree with TRBD1. The CDR3 has 14 residues. V lost 5 bases and J lost 4; bases outside the gene matches: 5. Germline CDR1 is LGHNA and CDR2 is YNFKEQ. The CDR3 is CASSNTGAGNTIYF. The CDR3 DNA is TGTGCCAGCAGCAACACAGGGGCAGGAAACACCATATATTTT.

This chain links TRBV19 with TRBJ2-5, with 7 bases lining up with TRBD1. In germline, CDR1 is LNHDA, CDR2 SQIVND (reference sequence). CDR3 length: 14 amino acids. Trimming removed 3 bases from V and 4 bases from J; junction bases left unmatched: 5. This CDR3 reads CASSIEGAIETQYF. Written as DNA, the CDR3 is TGTGCCAGTAGTATCGAGGGGGCTATAGAGACCCAGTACTTC.

V usage is TRBV2 and J usage is TRBJ1-1; D unresolved. Trimming shortened V by 1 base and J by 1 base, and 16 bases separated the two germline ends. The CDR3 contains 17 residues. CDR1 is SNHLY, CDR2 FYNNEI, per germline. The CDR3 spells CASSEGLGRAANTEAFF. The DNA of the CDR3 is TGTGCCAGCAGTGAAGGATTGGGTAGGGCGGCGAACACTGAAGCTTTCTTT. The entire variable domain, with the rest obtained from reference TRBV2 and TRBJ1-1, is as follows: EPEVTQTPSHQVTQMGQEVILRCVPISNHLYFYWYRQILGQKVEFLVSFYNNEISEKSEIFDDQFSVERPDGSNFTLKIRSTKLEDSAMYFCASSEGLGRAANTEAFFGQGTRLTVV.

This chain joins TRBV7-8 and TRBJ1-1; D is uncertain. The CDR3 sequence is 15 residues long. CDR1 SGHVS and CDR2 FQNEAQ come from the germline V gene. The germline V and J ends were trimmed by 2 bases and 0 bases, with 10 bases remaining between them. CDR3 in DNA: TGTGCCAGCAGCTTATTCTCCAGCATGAACACTGAAGCTTTCTTT. Its protein is CASSLFSSMNTEAFF. The variable domain in full, with the rest retrieved from reference TRBV7-8 and TRBJ1-1, is GAGVSQSPRYKVAKRGQDVALRCDPISGHVSLFWYQQALGQGPEFLTYFQNEAQLDKSGLPSDRFFAERPEGSVSTLKIQRTQQEDSAVYLCASSLFSSMNTEAFFGQGTRLTVV.

The chain couples TRBV19 to TRBJ2-7, with 9 bases lining up with TRBD2. V trimming: 4 bases; J trimming: 0 bases; junction bases outside the gene matches: 16. In germline, CDR1 is LNHDA, CDR2 SQIVND (reference sequence). This CDR3 is 19 amino acids long. This CDR3 reads CASSKSGRSNMVFSYEQYF. CDR3 sequence (DNA): TGTGCCAGTAGTAAAAGCGGGAGGTCTAATATGGTATTCTCCTACGAGCAGTACTTC.

In its sample, this clone was seen once. The chain employs TRBV7-2 and TRBJ2-7, with 12 nucleotides matching TRBD2. Germline CDR1 reads SGHTA; CDR2 reads FQGNSA. The V segment lost 5 bases and the J segment 2 bases; nucleotides outside the gene matches: 13. The CDR3 is 18 amino acids. In DNA, the CDR3 is TGTGCCAGCAGCACTCGTTCTAGCGGGAGGGCGGGGGCCTACGAGCAGTACTTC. Translation gives CASSTRSSGRAGAYEQYF.

The chain uses TRBV6-5 and TRBJ1-3; D is possibly TRBD1 (5 bases). There are 13 residues in the CDR3. CDR1 and CDR2 (germline): MNHEY, SVGAGI. Deletions cut 8 bases from V and 2 bases from J, with 10 bases between. Written as DNA, the CDR3 is TGTGCCAGCCTGACAGCTACTGGAAACACCATATATTTT. As protein: CASLTATGNTIYF.

In DNA form, the CDR3 reads TGCGCCAGCAGCTGGGGCCCCGTTGGGGCCCCCTACGAGCAGTACTTC. Its protein is CASSWGPVGAPYEQYF. The chain has TRBV5-1 and TRBJ2-7; tentatively, D is TRBD1 (5 bases). The germline CDR1 and CDR2 sequences are SGHRS and YFSETQ. The CDR3 has 16 amino acids. The germline V and J ends were trimmed by 3 bases and 2 bases, with 18 bases remaining between them.

The chain recombines TRBV9 with TRBJ2-7, with a weak D call TRBD2 (6 bases). The ends were cut back, 0 bases at V and 5 bases at J, with 21 bases in the middle. CDR1 SGDLS and CDR2 YYNGEE come from the germline V gene. The CDR3 extends over 17 amino acids. DNA of the CDR3: TGTGCCAGCAGCGTAGTGGGGTGGGGGGACCTCCCCCACGAGCAGTACTTC. This gives the protein CASSVVGWGDLPHEQYF.

The chain is built from TRBV7-2 and TRBJ2-7, with D tentatively TRBD2 (5 bases). Trimming pared 2 bases from V and 0 bases from J, leaving 14 bases between. Germline-derived CDR1 and CDR2 are SGHTA and FQGNSA. CDR3 length: 16 amino acids. Here the CDR3 DNA reads TGTGCCAGCAGCTTATGGTGGCCTGGGAGCTCCTACGAGCAGTACTTC. Amino acid sequence: CASSLWWPGSSYEQYF.

This chain joins TRBV2 and TRBJ1-5; 10 bases agree with TRBD1. Germline assignment: CDR1 SNHLY and CDR2 FYNNEI. The CDR3 runs 16 residues. After removal of 6 bases from V and 2 bases from J, the junction contained 7 bases not matched to a gene. The CDR3 sequence is CASSSTGGRGNQPQHF. As DNA, the CDR3 is TGTGCCAGCAGCTCGACAGGGGGCCGGGGCAATCAGCCCCAGCATTTT. Using reference TRBV2 and TRBJ1-5 for the parts outside the CDR3, the full variable domain is EPEVTQTPSHQVTQMGQEVILRCVPISNHLYFYWYRQILGQKVEFLVSFYNNEISEKSEIFDDQFSVERPDGSNFTLKIRSTKLEDSAMYFCASSSTGGRGNQPQHFGDGTRLSIL.

The chain employs TRBV4-1 and TRBJ2-7; D not certain. CDR1 is MGHRA and CDR2 is YSYEKL in the germline V gene. The V and J ends lost 2 bases and 3 bases respectively, with 5 bases between them. The CDR3 spans 12 residues. CDR3 bases: TGCGCCAGCAGCCAAAAGGGCTACGAGCAGTACTTC. Amino acid sequence: CASSQKGYEQYF.

J is TRBJ1-1 and V is TRBV19, with D perhaps matching TRBD1 (5 bases). CDR1 and CDR2 (germline): LNHDA, SQIVND (reference sequence). V was pared by 1 base and J by 7 bases, with 7 bases between. This CDR3 has 12 residues. The CDR3 reads CASSIGGNEAFF. The DNA for the CDR3 is TGTGCCAGTAGTATAGGGGGCAATGAAGCTTTCTTT.

The chain recombines TRBV9 with TRBJ2-7, with 7 nucleotides matching TRBD2. The ends lost 3 bases at V and 1 base at J; junction bases unmatched: 7. The CDR3 length is 15 residues. Germline V gene data show CDR1 as SGDLS and CDR2 as YYNGEE. DNA for the CDR3: TGTGCCAGCAGCGCCGGACTAGGAGGGTCCTACGAGCAGTACTTC. Its translation is CASSAGLGGSYEQYF.

V and J are TRBV28 and TRBJ1-5; D is uncertain. Between the trimmed V and J ends, which lost 1 base and 2 bases, there was a span of 9 bases. Germline assignment: CDR1 MDHEN and CDR2 SYDVKM. The CDR3 is made up of 15 amino acids. CDR3: CASSLYEAGNQPQHF. DNA for the CDR3: TGTGCCAGCAGTTTATATGAAGCGGGCAATCAGCCCCAGCATTTT.

V usage is TRBV19 and J usage is TRBJ1-3; tentatively, D is TRBD1 (6 bases). The CDR3 has 11 residues. Germline V gene sequence: CDR1 LNHDA, CDR2 SQIVND (reference sequence). Trimming took 6 bases from V and 13 from J, leaving 13 bases between them. CDR3 amino acids: CASSDRDKIYF. The CDR3 region has the DNA TGTGCCAGTAGCGACCGGGACAAGATATATTTT. Full variable domain (rest looked up from reference TRBV19 and TRBJ1-3): DGGITQSPKYLFRKEGQNVTLSCEQNLNHDAMYWYRQDPGQGLRLIYYSQIVNDFQKGDIAEGYSVSREKKESFPLTVTSAQKNPTAFYLCASSDRDKIYFGEGSWLTVV.

CDR3 sequence reads: CASSLGTGRRAEAFF. The CDR3 region has the DNA TGTGCCAGCAGCTTGGGTACGGGGCGTAGGGCTGAAGCTTTCTTT. The genes are TRBV5-6 and TRBJ1-1, with D possibly matching TRBD1 (5 bases). This CDR3 region has 15 residues. V was clipped by 0 bases and J by 6 bases, with 15 bases between them. Germline V gene sequence: CDR1 SGHDT, CDR2 YYEEEE.

The chain has TRBV28 and TRBJ1-6; weak D call: TRBD1 (5 bases). V shed 7 bases and J shed 9 bases, with 19 bases lying between them. Germline CDR1 reads MDHEN; CDR2 reads SYDVKM. CDR3 size: 15 residues. CDR3 DNA: TGTGCCAGCACCCCCCCGGGGGAAGGGGTTTCACCCCTCCACTTT. The encoded protein is CASTPPGEGVSPLHF.

The V and J genes are TRBV28 and TRBJ2-3; TRBD1 agrees at 7 bases. There are 11 residues in the CDR3. Germline V gives CDR1 MDHEN, CDR2 SYDVKM. The junction had 2 bases not matched to a gene; V was cut back by 5 bases and J by 9 bases. The CDR3 DNA reads TGTGCCAGCAGTCCGACAGGGACGCAGTATTTT. Its translation: CASSPTGTQYF.

This sequence joins TRBV28 and TRBJ1-1, with D unclear. The CDR3 length is 13 residues. Germline assignment: CDR1 MDHEN and CDR2 SYDVKM. The V and J ends lost 6 bases and 0 bases respectively, with 8 bases between them. Written as DNA, the CDR3 is TGTGCCAGCAGCCGGGAAATGAACACTGAAGCTTTCTTT. Protein sequence: CASSREMNTEAFF. The whole variable domain, filled in from reference TRBV28 and TRBJ1-1, reads DVKVTQSSRYLVKRTGEKVFLECVQDMDHENMFWYRQDPGLGLRLIYFSYDVKMKEKGDIPEGYSVSREKKERFSLILESASTNQTSMYLCASSREMNTEAFFGQGTRLTVV.

The table lists this clone with a few counts. This rearrangement joins TRBV4-1 to TRBJ2-7, with 12 positions matching TRBD2. The V gene's germline CDR1 is MGHRA and CDR2 YSYEKL. J lost 0 bases, V lost 4 bases, and 10 bases had no gene match. This CDR3 comprises 18 residues. The CDR3 nucleotides are TGCGCCAGCAGCCCCGGACTAGCGGGAAGGGTAGGCTCCTACGAGCAGTACTTC. Its translation: CASSPGLAGRVGSYEQYF.

The chain has TRBV10-3 and TRBJ1-4, with a tentative D call TRBD1 (5 bases). With 3 bases removed from V and 15 bases from J, the gap between germline ends came to 14 bases. The germline V gene has CDR1 ENHRY and CDR2 SYGVKD. The CDR3 totals 12 residues. CDR3 sequence reads: CAISDYGAGMFF. CDR3 nucleotides: TGTGCCATCAGTGATTATGGGGCAGGAATGTTTTTT.

This sequence joins TRBV18 and TRBJ2-2, with D unclear. Between the trimmed V and J ends, which lost 3 bases and 0 bases, there was a span of 11 bases. The CDR3 has 16 residues. Germline values: CDR1 KGHSH, CDR2 LQKENI. CDR3 region: CASSPSYSANTGELFF. The CDR3 DNA sequence: TGTGCCAGCTCACCCTCGTACAGCGCGAACACCGGGGAGCTGTTTTTT.

The rearrangement joins TRBV24-1 to TRBJ2-5; 9 positions match TRBD2. The CDR3 length is 17 residues. CDR1 and CDR2 from the germline V gene are KGHDR and SFDVKD. Trimming at V came to 7 bases and at J to 4 bases, leaving 15 bases not matched to a gene. DNA of the CDR3: TGTGCCACCAGCCTCGGAGGTAGCGGGAGAAATAGAGAGACCCAGTACTTC. Amino acids: CATSLGGSGRNRETQYF.

The CDR3 sequence: CASSFVPGGGELFF. CDR3 sequence (DNA): TGCGCCAGCAGCTTTGTTCCGGGGGGCGGGGAGCTGTTTTTT. This chain joins TRBV5-1 and TRBJ2-2; 7 bases are a match to TRBD2. Looked up from germline, CDR1 is SGHRS and CDR2 is YFSETQ. The CDR3 has 14 residues. Trimming cost V 2 bases and J 7 bases; bases outside gene matches: 5.

The V and J genes are TRBV10-1 and TRBJ1-1, with D unresolved. CDR1 WNHNN and CDR2 SYGVQD come from the germline V gene (reference sequence). This CDR3 has 13 residues. The V gene lost 2 bases and the J gene lost 1 base, with 5 bases spanning the gap. The CDR3 loop is CASSEDPNTEAFF. In nucleotides, the CDR3 is TGCGCCAGCAGTGAGGACCCGAACACTGAAGCTTTCTTT.